A selection of T cell receptor beta chains follows, all from one sample in a study of cytomegalovirus exposure and HLA in healthy donors. Generated by immunoSEQ multiplex PCR, the TCRdb table keeps only in-frame clones and is missing some. The sample has approximately 100,000 clones; roughly 76% are singletons. The specimen sequenced was PBMCs. Every receptor here comes from a woman aged 45-65 years in good health and CMV-seropositive. CDR3s include the opening cysteine and the closing phenylalanine or tryptophan. The D gene is left open where the match is weak. Only some rows state a clone size, as once, few, many or a class for expanded clones.

V gene	J gene	D gene	clone size	CDR3 protein	CDR3 DNA
TRBV6-6	TRBJ1-4	TRBD1	medium-sized	CASSYTGEGTEKLFF	TGTGCCAGCAGTTACACAGGGGAAGGGACTGAAAAACTGTTTTTT
TRBV10-3	TRBJ2-5	NA	NA	CAISRVPGETQYF	TGTGCCATCAGTCGGGTCCCCGGGGAGACCCAGTACTTC
TRBV28	TRBJ1-1	NA	few	CASTDRGGTEAFF	TGTGCCAGCACCGATCGGGGGGGCACTGAAGCTTTCTTT
TRBV6-5	TRBJ1-1	NA	few	CASSYSSGSGGEAFF	TGTGCCAGCAGTTACTCGTCAGGCTCAGGTGGTGAAGCTTTCTTT
TRBV11-3	TRBJ2-2	NA	few	CASSRGTANTGELFF	TGTGCCAGCAGCCGGGGGACGGCGAACACCGGGGAGCTGTTTTTT
TRBV5-1	TRBJ1-1	NA	NA	CASSFEASGTEAFF	TGCGCCAGCAGCTTTGAGGCGTCGGGTACTGAAGCTTTCTTT
TRBV9	TRBJ2-7	NA	NA	CASSVTGSHYEQYF	TGTGCCAGCAGCGTGACGGGGTCGCACTACGAGCAGTACTTC
TRBV7-8	TRBJ1-1	NA	few	CASSYRRNTEAFF	TGTGCCAGCAGCTACAGGAGGAACACTGAAGCTTTCTTT
TRBV7-2	TRBJ1-1	NA	NA	CASSLRLEAFF	TGTGCCAGCAGCTTGAGGCTTGAAGCTTTCTTT
TRBV9	TRBJ2-7	NA	NA	CASSPRAGLYEQYF	TGTGCCAGCAGCCCCCGGGCGGGCCTCTACGAGCAGTACTTC
TRBV6-1	TRBJ1-4	NA	few	CASREAGGVFF	TGTGCCAGCAGAGAAGCGGGGGGGGTGTTTTTT
TRBV12-2	TRBJ1-3	NA	NA	CASRLNHRPGQQQNENTIYF	TGTGCAAGTCGCTTAAATCACCGTCCGGGACAGCAACAGAATGAAAACACCATATATTTT
TRBV28	TRBJ2-4	TRBD1	once	CASSAWDRGDAKNIQYF	TGTGCCAGCAGTGCCTGGGACAGGGGGGATGCCAAAAACATTCAGTACTTC
TRBV7-3	TRBJ2-3	TRBD2	once	CASGLRSGGSTDTQYF	TGTGCCAGCGGCTTACGTAGCGGGGGCAGCACAGATACGCAGTATTTT
TRBV7-8	TRBJ2-5	NA	NA	CASSLDSGLIGETQYF	TGTGCCAGCAGCTTAGATAGCGGTTTGATTGGAGAGACCCAGTACTTC
TRBV7-9	TRBJ2-7	TRBD1	NA	CASSSWDRPYEQYF	TGTGCCAGCAGCTCCTGGGACAGGCCCTACGAGCAGTACTTC
TRBV1	TRBJ1-1	NA	NA	CTPDRGRNTEAFF	TGCACCCCGGACAGGGGAAGGAACACTGAAGCTTTCTTT
TRBV6-1	TRBJ2-2	NA	NA	CASSLLSAGELFF	TGTGCCAGCAGTCTCCTCAGCGCCGGGGAGCTGTTTTTT
TRBV6-5	TRBJ1-3	NA	NA	CASSYSAGPRDTIYF	TGTGCCAGCAGTTACTCGGCAGGACCGCGGGACACCATATATTTT
TRBV10-3	TRBJ1-5	NA	NA	CAISEGGSPRPQHF	TGTGCCATCAGTGAGGGCGGATCCCCCAGGCCCCAGCATTTT
TRBV7-9	TRBJ2-4	TRBD2	NA	CASSDGGSGIAKNIQYF	TGTGCCAGCAGTGACGGGGGTAGCGGGATAGCCAAAAACATTCAGTACTTC
TRBV27	TRBJ1-5	TRBD1	NA	CASRDTGGANQPQHF	TGTGCCAGCAGAGATACAGGGGGCGCAAATCAGCCCCAGCATTTT
TRBV6-5	TRBJ2-2	NA	once	CASSSWSRATGELFF	TGTGCCAGCAGTTCATGGTCCAGGGCCACCGGGGAGCTGTTTTTT
TRBV28	TRBJ2-1	TRBD2	NA	CASSPLGGGKFRSYNEQFF	TGTGCCAGCAGTCCCCTCGGGGGGGGCAAATTTCGCTCCTACAATGAGCAGTTCTTC
TRBV2	TRBJ1-1	NA	once	CASSEGTGVEAFF	TGTGCCAGCAGTGAAGGGACCGGGGTTGAAGCTTTCTTT
TRBV6-6	TRBJ1-3	NA	NA	CASTQTYPQGQYF	TGTGCCAGCACCCAGACATACCCTCAGGGTCAATATTTT
TRBV7-2	TRBJ2-1	TRBD1	NA	CASSQDRESNEQFF	TGTGCCAGCAGCCAGGACAGGGAATCCAATGAGCAGTTCTTC
TRBV5-4	TRBJ1-1	TRBD1	few	CASSPQGAYTEAFF	TGTGCCAGCAGCCCTCAGGGGGCGTACACTGAAGCTTTCTTT
TRBV19	TRBJ2-7	NA	NA	CASSIHRGYEQYF	TGTGCCAGTAGTATCCACCGAGGATACGAGCAGTACTTC
TRBV9	TRBJ1-1	NA	NA	CASNAGGENTEAFF	TGTGCCAGCAACGCGGGGGGGGAGAACACTGAAGCTTTCTTT
TRBV27	TRBJ2-7	TRBD1	NA	CASSLRPGQGTHEQYF	TGTGCCAGCAGTTTGCGTCCGGGACAGGGGACCCACGAGCAGTACTTC
TRBV5-8	TRBJ2-5	NA	NA	CASSFERTGPRETQYF	TGTGCCAGCAGCTTTGAGAGAACAGGCCCTAGAGAGACCCAGTACTTC
TRBV11-2	TRBJ1-1	TRBD1	NA	CASSLGGQGGRSEAFF	TGTGCCAGCAGCTTAGGAGGACAGGGCGGGCGATCTGAAGCTTTCTTT
TRBV19	TRBJ2-2	NA	few	CASSTYTGELFF	TGTGCCAGTAGTACATACACCGGGGAGCTGTTTTTT
TRBV7-9	TRBJ1-2	TRBD1	once	CASSLDGYRGFYGYTF	TGTGCCAGCAGCTTGGACGGGTACAGGGGATTCTATGGCTACACCTTC
TRBV19	TRBJ1-4	NA	once	CASTPTGGREEKLFF	TGTGCCAGTACCCCGACAGGAGGGAGGGAGGAAAAACTGTTTTTT
TRBV4-1	TRBJ2-6	NA	NA	CASSQESSGANVLTF	TGCGCCAGCAGCCAAGAGAGCTCTGGGGCCAACGTCCTGACTTTC
TRBV19	TRBJ1-2	NA	NA	CASTRGSFTNYGYTF	TGTGCCAGTACAAGAGGAAGTTTTACTAACTATGGCTACACCTTC
TRBV5-4	TRBJ1-6	NA	NA	CASSLEAGSSYNSPLHF	TGTGCCAGCAGCTTGGAAGCAGGCAGCTCCTATAATTCACCCCTCCACTTT
TRBV7-2	TRBJ1-2	NA	NA	CASSLDPTVPANYGYTF	TGTGCCAGCAGTTTGGATCCAACAGTACCAGCTAACTATGGCTACACCTTC
TRBV19	TRBJ2-7	TRBD2	NA	CASSRTSGAHYEQYF	TGTGCCAGTAGTAGGACTAGCGGGGCTCACTACGAGCAGTACTTC
TRBV29-1	TRBJ2-3	TRBD2	NA	CSVEGFWTSGSTDTQYF	TGCAGCGTTGAAGGATTCTGGACTAGCGGGAGCACAGATACGCAGTATTTT
TRBV5-1	TRBJ1-2	NA	NA	CASSLVPETNYGYTF	TGCGCCAGCAGCTTGGTCCCAGAAACTAACTATGGCTACACCTTC
TRBV5-6	TRBJ1-4	TRBD1	NA	CASSLQGATNEKLFF	TGTGCCAGCAGCTTACAGGGGGCAACTAATGAAAAACTGTTTTTT
TRBV28	TRBJ1-6	NA	NA	CASSSGVGNSPLHF	TGTGCCAGCAGTTCAGGGGTTGGGAATTCACCCCTCCACTTT